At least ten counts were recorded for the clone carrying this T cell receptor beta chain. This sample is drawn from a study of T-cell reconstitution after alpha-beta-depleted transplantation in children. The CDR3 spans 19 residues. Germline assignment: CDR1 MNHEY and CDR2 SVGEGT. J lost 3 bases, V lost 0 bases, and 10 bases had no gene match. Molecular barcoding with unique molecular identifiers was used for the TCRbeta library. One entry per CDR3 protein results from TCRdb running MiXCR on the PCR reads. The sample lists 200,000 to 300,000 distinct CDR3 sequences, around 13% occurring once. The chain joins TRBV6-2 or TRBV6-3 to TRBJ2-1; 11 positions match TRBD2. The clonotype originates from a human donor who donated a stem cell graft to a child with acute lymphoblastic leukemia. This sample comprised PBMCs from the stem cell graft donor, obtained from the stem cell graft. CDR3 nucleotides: TGTGCCAGCAGTTACTCGACGTCTAGCGGGGGGTTGAACTACAATGAGCAGTTCTTC. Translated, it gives CASSYSTSSGGLNYNEQFF.